One sample yielded the 13 T cell receptor beta chains listed below, sequenced in a study of blood T cell repertoires in COVID-19. Data came from immunoSEQ multiplex PCR; TCRdb stores just in-frame clones and leaves some out. The sample carries roughly 90,000 clones, roughly 76% recorded once. Sequenced sample: peripheral blood. The receptors shown here come from a woman aged 80 or older with active or convalescent COVID-19.

This sequence joins TRBV9 and TRBJ1-1; D ambiguous. CDR1 is SGDLS, CDR2 YYNGEE, per germline. The CDR3 is 15 amino acids. V was shortened by 0 bases and J by 5 bases, with 14 bases between the two germline ends. CDR3 sequence: CASSVAGDWATEAFF. DNA for the CDR3: TGTGCCAGCAGCGTAGCCGGGGATTGGGCGACTGAAGCTTTCTTT.

The rearrangement uses TRBV28 and TRBJ2-5, with 8 bases fitting TRBD1. The CDR3 contains 12 residues. Germline V lookup: CDR1 MDHEN, CDR2 SYDVKM. CDR3 in DNA: TGTGCAGCGACAGGGGTCCAAGAGACCCAGTACTTC. Protein sequence: CAATGVQETQYF.

Written as DNA, the CDR3 is TGTGCCAGCAGTCGCGGACAGTACAATGAGCAGTTCTTC. It translates to CASSRGQYNEQFF. The chain links TRBV6-2 or TRBV6-3 to TRBJ2-1, with D tentatively TRBD1 (6 bases). Trimming stripped 5 bases from V and 4 bases from J, with 9 bases between. This CDR3 has 13 amino acids. The germline V gene has CDR1 MNHEY and CDR2 SVGEGT.

The V gene is TRBV2, the J gene TRBJ1-6; D gene unclear. Trimming left V 3 bases short and J 0 bases short, with 6 bases between. Per the germline V gene, CDR1 is SNHLY and CDR2 is FYNNEI. CDR3 size: 15 residues. CDR3 DNA sequence: TGTGCCAGCAGTGAGCTGAGCTCCTATAATTCACCCCTCCACTTT. This translates into CASSELSSYNSPLHF.

This clone was found once. The chain is built from TRBV5-4 and TRBJ2-7; 11 bases agree with TRBD2. There are 14 residues in the CDR3. Germline lookup yields CDR1 SGHNT and CDR2 YYREEE (reference sequence). The J segment lost 4 bases and the V segment lost 6 bases, leaving 6 bases of the junction unmatched. This CDR3 is CASKGTSGEYEQYF. CDR3 nucleotide sequence: TGTGCCAGCAAGGGGACTAGCGGAGAGTACGAGCAGTACTTC.

The chain is built from TRBV4-1 and TRBJ1-1, with 8 bases that match TRBD1. The trim removed 1 base at V and 2 bases at J, leaving 12 bases unmatched. The CDR3 is 18 amino acids. Germline V gives CDR1 MGHRA, CDR2 YSYEKL. CDR3 sequence: CASSQVIQGVGANTEAFF. DNA for the CDR3: TGCGCCAGCAGCCAAGTCATACAGGGGGTTGGGGCTAACACTGAAGCTTTCTTT.

In this sample, this clone turned up a few times. The chain couples TRBV21-1 to TRBJ2-7; the table's D gene call, TRBD1, was not cross checked with the DNA. TRBV21-1 is termed a pseudogene. CDR3 length: 11 amino acids. For the CDR3, the DNA is TGTGCCAGTATGTGGGCCTTCGAGCAGTACTTC. It yields the protein CASMWAFEQYF.

The chain carries TRBV5-1 and TRBJ2-3; 12 bases line up with TRBD2. Per the germline V gene, CDR1 is SGHRS and CDR2 is YFSETQ. V was clipped by 4 bases and J by 6 bases; unmatched bases: 15. The CDR3 has 18 amino acids. The CDR3 region has the DNA TGCGCCAGCAGCGCGCGAAAACCGGGACTAGCGGGCTCGGATACGCAGTATTTT. This encodes CASSARKPGLAGSDTQYF.

In this sample, this clone turned up once. The V call is TRBV7-3, the J call TRBJ1-1; D is unclear. V shed 5 bases and J shed 4 bases, with 14 bases lying between them. The CDR3 length is 14 residues. The V gene's germline CDR1 is SGHTA and CDR2 FQGTGA. CDR3 amino acids: CASSPSGEGTEAFF. Here the CDR3 DNA reads TGTGCCAGCAGCCCAAGTGGAGAGGGCACTGAAGCTTTCTTT.

J is TRBJ1-2 and V is TRBV7-8, with 7 bases aligning to TRBD1. Per germline, CDR1 SGHVS and CDR2 FQNEAQ. Trimming removed 5 bases from V and 8 bases from J; junction bases left unmatched: 8. The CDR3 has 13 amino acids. The CDR3: CASSENRGVGYTF. The CDR3, as DNA: TGTGCCAGCAGCGAAAACAGGGGAGTAGGCTACACCTTC.

The chain has TRBV10-2 and TRBJ2-1, with 10 bases aligning to TRBD2. The CDR3 covers 13 residues. Losses at the gene ends were 7 bases for V and 8 bases for J; bases not matched to a gene: 5. In germline, CDR1 is WSHSY, CDR2 SAAADI. CDR3 in amino acids: CASKSGGGYEQFF. CDR3 nucleotides: TGCGCCAGCAAGAGCGGGGGGGGCTATGAGCAGTTCTTC.

V is TRBV28 and J is TRBJ2-5; D is ambiguous. Germline loops: CDR1 MDHEN, CDR2 SYDVKM. V gave up 6 bases and J gave up 2 bases, with 16 bases separating them. The CDR3 sequence is 15 residues long. CDR3 loop: CASSPRVGLQETQYF. The DNA for the CDR3 is TGTGCCAGCAGCCCCCGGGTGGGTCTTCAAGAGACCCAGTACTTC.

Here the CDR3 reads CASSQTGGRSNEKLFF. CDR3 coding DNA: TGTGCCAGCAGCCAAACAGGGGGCAGGTCTAATGAAAAACTGTTTTTT. V gene TRBV3-1 (or the pseudogene TRBV3-2) combines with J gene TRBJ1-4, with 9 bases identical to TRBD1. This CDR3 is 16 amino acids long. The V and J ends lost 2 bases and 3 bases, in that order; junction bases with no gene match: 4. Germline CDR1 LGHDT, CDR2 YNNKEL (reference sequence).